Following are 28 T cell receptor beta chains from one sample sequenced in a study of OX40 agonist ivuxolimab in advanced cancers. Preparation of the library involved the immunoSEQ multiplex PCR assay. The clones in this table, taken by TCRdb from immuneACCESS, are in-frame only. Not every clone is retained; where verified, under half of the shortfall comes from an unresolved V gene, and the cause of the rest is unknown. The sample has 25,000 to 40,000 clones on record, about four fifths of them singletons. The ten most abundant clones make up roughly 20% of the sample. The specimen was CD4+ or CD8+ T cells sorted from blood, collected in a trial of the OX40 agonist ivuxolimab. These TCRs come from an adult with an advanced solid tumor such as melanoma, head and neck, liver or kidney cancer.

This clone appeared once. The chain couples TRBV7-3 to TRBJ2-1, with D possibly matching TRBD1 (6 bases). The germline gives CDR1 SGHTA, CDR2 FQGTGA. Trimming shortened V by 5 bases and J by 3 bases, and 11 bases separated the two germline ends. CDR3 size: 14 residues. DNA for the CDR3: TGTGCCAGCAGCCGGAGACAGGACTACAATGAGCAGTTCTTC. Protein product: CASSRRQDYNEQFF. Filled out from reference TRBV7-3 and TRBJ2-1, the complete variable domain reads GAGVSQTPSNKVTEKGKYVELRCDPISGHTALYWYRQSLGQGPEFLIYFQGTGAADDSGLPNDRFFAVRPEGSVSTLKIQRTERGDSAVYLCASSRRQDYNEQFFGPGTRLTVL.

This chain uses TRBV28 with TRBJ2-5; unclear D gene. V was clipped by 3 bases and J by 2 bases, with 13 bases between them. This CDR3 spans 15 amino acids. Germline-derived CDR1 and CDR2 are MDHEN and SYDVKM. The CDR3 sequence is CASSFIWGLQETQYF. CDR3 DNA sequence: TGTGCCAGCAGTTTTATTTGGGGTTTACAAGAGACCCAGTACTTC.

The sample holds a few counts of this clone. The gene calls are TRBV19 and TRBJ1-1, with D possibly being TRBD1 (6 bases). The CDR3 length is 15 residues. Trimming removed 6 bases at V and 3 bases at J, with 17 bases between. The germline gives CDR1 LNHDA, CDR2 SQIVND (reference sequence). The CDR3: CASSRSWGQDTEAFF. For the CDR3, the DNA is TGTGCCAGTAGCCGGAGTTGGGGGCAGGACACTGAAGCTTTCTTT.

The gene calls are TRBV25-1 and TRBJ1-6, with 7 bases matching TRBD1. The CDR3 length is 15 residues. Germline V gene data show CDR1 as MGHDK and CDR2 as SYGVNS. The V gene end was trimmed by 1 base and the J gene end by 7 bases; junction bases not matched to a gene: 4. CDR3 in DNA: TGTGCCAGCAGTGAATCAAGGGGGCCCAATTCACCCCTCCACTTT. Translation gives CASSESRGPNSPLHF.

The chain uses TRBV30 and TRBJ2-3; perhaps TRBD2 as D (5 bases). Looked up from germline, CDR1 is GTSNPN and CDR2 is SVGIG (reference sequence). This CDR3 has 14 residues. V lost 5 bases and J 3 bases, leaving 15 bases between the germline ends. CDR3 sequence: CAWSVGSKTDTQYF. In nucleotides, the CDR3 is TGTGCCTGGTCTGTGGGGAGTAAGACAGATACGCAGTATTTT.

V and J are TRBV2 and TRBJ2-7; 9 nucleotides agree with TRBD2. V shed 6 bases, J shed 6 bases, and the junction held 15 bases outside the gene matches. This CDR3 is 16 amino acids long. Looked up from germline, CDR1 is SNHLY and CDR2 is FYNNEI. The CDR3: CASSKTVAGAVSEQYF. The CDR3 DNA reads TGTGCCAGCAGCAAGACCGTAGCGGGAGCGGTAAGCGAGCAGTACTTC.

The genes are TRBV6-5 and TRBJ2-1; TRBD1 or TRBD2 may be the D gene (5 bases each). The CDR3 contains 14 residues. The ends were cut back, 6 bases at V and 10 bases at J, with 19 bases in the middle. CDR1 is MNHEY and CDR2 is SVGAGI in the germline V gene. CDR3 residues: CASRRPQGSGEQFF. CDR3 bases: TGTGCCAGCAGGCGTCCCCAGGGCTCGGGGGAGCAGTTCTTC.

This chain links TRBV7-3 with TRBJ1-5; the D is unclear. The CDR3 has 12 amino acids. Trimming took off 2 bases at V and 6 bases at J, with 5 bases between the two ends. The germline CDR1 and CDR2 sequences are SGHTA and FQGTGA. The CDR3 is CASSLAPQPQHF. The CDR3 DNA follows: TGTGCCAGCAGCTTAGCGCCTCAGCCCCAGCATTTT.

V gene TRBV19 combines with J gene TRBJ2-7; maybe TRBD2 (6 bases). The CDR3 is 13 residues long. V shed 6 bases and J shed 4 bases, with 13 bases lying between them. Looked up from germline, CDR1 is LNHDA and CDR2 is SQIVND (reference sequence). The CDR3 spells CASSRDSQYEQYF. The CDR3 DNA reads TGTGCCAGTAGCAGGGACTCCCAATACGAGCAGTACTTC.

CDR3 sequence: CASSSSGTFPNNEQFF. CDR3 bases: TGTGCCAGCAGCTCCTCCGGGACCTTTCCTAACAATGAGCAGTTCTTC. This sequence joins TRBV5-4 and TRBJ2-1, with D perhaps given as TRBD1 or TRBD2 (5 bases each). This CDR3 spans 16 amino acids. Trimming pared 3 bases from V and 5 bases from J, leaving 18 bases between. Germline CDR1 and CDR2: SGHNT and YYREEE (reference sequence).

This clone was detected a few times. The CDR3 protein is CASSQYTGTTSPLHF. The DNA of the CDR3 is TGTGCCAGCAGCCAATACACAGGAACTACTTCACCCCTCCACTTT. The chain recombines TRBV16 with TRBJ1-6; D is possibly TRBD1 (5 bases). Looked up from germline, CDR1 is KGHSY and CDR2 is FQNENV. The CDR3 extends over 15 amino acids. Trimming took 1 base from V and 9 from J, leaving 13 bases between them.

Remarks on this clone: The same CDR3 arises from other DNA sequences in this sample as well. The CDR3 reads CASSRDLNSPLHF. The CDR3 nucleotides read TGCGCCAGCAGCCGGGACTTGAATTCACCCCTCCACTTT. The chain couples TRBV5-1 to TRBJ1-6; D possibly corresponds to TRBD1 (5 bases). Germline-derived CDR1 and CDR2 are SGHRS and YFSETQ. The CDR3 is 13 amino acids. The ends were cut back, 4 bases at V and 7 bases at J, with 9 bases in the middle.

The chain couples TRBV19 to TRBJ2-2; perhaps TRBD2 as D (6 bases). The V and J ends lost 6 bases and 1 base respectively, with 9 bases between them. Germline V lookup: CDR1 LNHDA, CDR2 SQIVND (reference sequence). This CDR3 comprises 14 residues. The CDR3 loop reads CASRKGLNTGELFF. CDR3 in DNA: TGTGCCAGTAGAAAGGGACTGAACACCGGGGAGCTGTTTTTT.

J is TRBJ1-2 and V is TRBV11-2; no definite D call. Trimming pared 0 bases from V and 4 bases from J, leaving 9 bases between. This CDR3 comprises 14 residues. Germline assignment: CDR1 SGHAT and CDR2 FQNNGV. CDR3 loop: CASSLEAKTYGYTF. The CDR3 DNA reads TGTGCCAGCAGCTTAGAGGCGAAGACCTATGGCTACACCTTC.

The CDR3 spells CASSQGLAGMGSPLHF. CDR3 in DNA: TGTGCCAGCAGCCAAGGTCTGGCGGGTATGGGTTCACCCCTCCACTTT. This chain uses TRBV14 with TRBJ1-6, with unresolved D. This CDR3 contains 16 residues. V gave up 1 base and J gave up 9 bases, with 16 bases separating them. Germline-derived CDR1 and CDR2 are SGHDN and FVKESK. Supplemented by reference TRBV14 and TRBJ1-6, the full variable domain reads EAGVTQFPSHSVIEKGQTVTLRCDPISGHDNLYWYRRVMGKEIKFLLHFVKESKQDESGMPNNRFLAERTGGTYSTLKVQPAELEDSGVYFCASSQGLAGMGSPLHFGNGTRLTVT.

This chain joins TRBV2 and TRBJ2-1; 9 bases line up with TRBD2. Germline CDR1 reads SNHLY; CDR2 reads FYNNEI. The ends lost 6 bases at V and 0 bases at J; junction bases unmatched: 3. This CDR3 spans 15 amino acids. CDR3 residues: CASSLAGVSYNEQFF. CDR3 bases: TGTGCCAGCAGCTTAGCGGGAGTCTCCTACAATGAGCAGTTCTTC.

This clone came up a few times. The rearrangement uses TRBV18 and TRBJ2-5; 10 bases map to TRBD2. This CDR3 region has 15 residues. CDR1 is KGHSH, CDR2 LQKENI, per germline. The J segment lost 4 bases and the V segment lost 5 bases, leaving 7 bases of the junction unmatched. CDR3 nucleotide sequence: TGTGCCAGCTCATCTCTAGCGGGAGCGAGAGAGACCCAGTACTTC. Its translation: CASSSLAGARETQYF.

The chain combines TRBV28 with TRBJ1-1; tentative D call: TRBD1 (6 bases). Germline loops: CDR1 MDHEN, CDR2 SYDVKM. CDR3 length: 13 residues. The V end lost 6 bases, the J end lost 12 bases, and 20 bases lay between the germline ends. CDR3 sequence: CASSRRDIGRPFF. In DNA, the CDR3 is TGTGCCAGCAGCAGACGGGACATAGGTAGGCCTTTCTTT.

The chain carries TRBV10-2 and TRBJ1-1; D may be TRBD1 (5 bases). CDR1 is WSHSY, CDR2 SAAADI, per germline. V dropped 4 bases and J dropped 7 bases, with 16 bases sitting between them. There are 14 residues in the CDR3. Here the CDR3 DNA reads TGCGCCAGCAGTGCCCTCGGGGGAGGGCGTGAAGCTTTCTTT. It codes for CASSALGGGREAFF.

The CDR3 bases are TGTGCCAGCAGTCCATGGGACAGTAACACAGATACGCAGTATTTT. Translated, it gives CASSPWDSNTDTQYF. The chain has TRBV28 and TRBJ2-3, with 7 bases lining up with TRBD1. There are 15 residues in the CDR3. Unmatched junction bases numbered 7, after V lost 5 bases and J lost 2 bases. Per the germline V gene, CDR1 is MDHEN and CDR2 is SYDVKM. Based on the CDR3 plus reference TRBV28 and TRBJ2-3, the full variable domain is DVKVTQSSRYLVKRTGEKVFLECVQDMDHENMFWYRQDPGLGLRLIYFSYDVKMKEKGDIPEGYSVSREKKERFSLILESASTNQTSMYLCASSPWDSNTDTQYFGPGTRLTVL.

The CDR3 sequence: CASSFTGARADTQYF. Written as DNA, the CDR3 is TGTGCCAGCAGCTTCACGGGGGCTCGGGCAGATACGCAGTATTTT. The chain links TRBV11-3 to TRBJ2-3; D possibly uses TRBD1 or TRBD2 (6 bases each). V lost 3 bases to trimming and J lost 4 bases, with 14 bases between them. Germline V gene sequence: CDR1 SGHNT, CDR2 YENEEA. The CDR3 contains 15 residues.

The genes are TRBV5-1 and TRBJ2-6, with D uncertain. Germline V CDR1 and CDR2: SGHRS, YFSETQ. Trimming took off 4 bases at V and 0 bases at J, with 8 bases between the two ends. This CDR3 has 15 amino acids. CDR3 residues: CASSHRPSGANVLTF. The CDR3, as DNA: TGCGCCAGCAGCCATCGGCCCTCTGGGGCCAACGTCCTGACTTTC. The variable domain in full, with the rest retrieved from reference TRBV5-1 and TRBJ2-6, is KAGVTQTPRYLIKTRGQQVTLSCSPISGHRSVSWYQQTPGQGLQFLFEYFSETQRNKGNFPGRFSGRQFSNSRSEMNVSTLELGDSALYLCASSHRPSGANVLTFGAGSRLTVL.

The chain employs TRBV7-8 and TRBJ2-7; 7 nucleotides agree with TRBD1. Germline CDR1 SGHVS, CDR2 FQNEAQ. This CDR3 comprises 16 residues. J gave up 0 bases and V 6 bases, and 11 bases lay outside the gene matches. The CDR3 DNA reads TGTGCCAGCAGAGACAGGGAAAGTTGGAGCTCCTACGAGCAGTACTTC. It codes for CASRDRESWSSYEQYF.

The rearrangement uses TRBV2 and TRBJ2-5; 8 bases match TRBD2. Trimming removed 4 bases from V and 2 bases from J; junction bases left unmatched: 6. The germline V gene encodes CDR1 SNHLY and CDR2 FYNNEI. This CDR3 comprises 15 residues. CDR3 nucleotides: TGTGCCAGCAGTGCGGGGGGGCCGTCTCAAGAGACCCAGTACTTC. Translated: CASSAGGPSQETQYF.

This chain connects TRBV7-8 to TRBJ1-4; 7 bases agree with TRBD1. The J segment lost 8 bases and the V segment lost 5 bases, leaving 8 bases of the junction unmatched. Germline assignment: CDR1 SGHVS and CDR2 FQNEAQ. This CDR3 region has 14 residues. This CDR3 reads CASSPQGGGEKLFF. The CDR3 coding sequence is TGTGCCAGCAGCCCGCAGGGGGGGGGCGAAAAACTGTTTTTT.

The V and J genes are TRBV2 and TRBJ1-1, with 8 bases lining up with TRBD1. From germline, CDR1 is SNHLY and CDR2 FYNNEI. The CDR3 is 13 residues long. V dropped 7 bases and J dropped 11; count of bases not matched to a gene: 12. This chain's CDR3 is CASKWTGSLWAFF. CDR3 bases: TGTGCCAGCAAGTGGACAGGGAGCCTCTGGGCTTTCTTT.

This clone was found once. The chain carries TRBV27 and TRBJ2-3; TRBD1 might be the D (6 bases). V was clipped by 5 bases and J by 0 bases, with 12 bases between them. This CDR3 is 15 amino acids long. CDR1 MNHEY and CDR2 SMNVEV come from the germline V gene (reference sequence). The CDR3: CASSDRLLSTDTQYF. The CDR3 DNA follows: TGTGCCAGCAGTGACAGGCTTCTAAGCACAGATACGCAGTATTTT.

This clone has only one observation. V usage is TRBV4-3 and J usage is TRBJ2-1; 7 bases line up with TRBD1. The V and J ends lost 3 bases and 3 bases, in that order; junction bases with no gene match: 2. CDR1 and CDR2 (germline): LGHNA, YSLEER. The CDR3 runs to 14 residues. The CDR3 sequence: CASSHRTGYNEQFF. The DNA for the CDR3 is TGCGCCAGCAGCCATAGGACAGGCTACAATGAGCAGTTCTTC.